These T cell receptor beta chains were read from a single sample in a study of vaccination effects on CD4 cells after COVID-19. These TCRs' antigens remain unknown. Measured with immunoSEQ multiplex PCR; TCRdb has only the in-frame clones, and not every one. This table holds around 45,000 clones, roughly 79% found once. Sequencing was performed on CD4+ T cells from PBMCs cultured with SARS-CoV-2 spike peptides, taken before COVID-19 vaccination. The receptors derive from a human donor who received a COVID-19 vaccine. Each CDR3 is given with its conserved first and last residue. A D gene is named only where the DNA matches it firmly. Part of the rows lack a size; the others show once, few, many or a class for expanded clones.

d_gene,abundance,j_gene,v_gene,CDR3nt,CDR3aa
NA,NA,TRBJ2-1,TRBV5-1,TGCGCCAGCAGCCTCACTAGCCCAAGGTACAATGAGCAGTTCTTC,CASSLTSPRYNEQFF
NA,NA,TRBJ2-3,TRBV24-1,TGTGCCACCAGCTCTTTTTCGGGAACAGATACGCAGTATTTT,CATSSFSGTDTQYF
TRBD2,NA,TRBJ2-3,TRBV5-1,TGCGCCAGCAGCTTGGTGACTAGCGGGGGAAGTGCGGCGGGACTCACCGTTGTAGATACGCAGTATTTT,CASSLVTSGGSAAGLTVVDTQYF
NA,NA,TRBJ2-4,TRBV5-1,TGCGCCAGCAGCTTGGACAGGGAGGGCAACATTCAGTACTTC,CASSLDREGNIQYF
NA,NA,TRBJ1-2,TRBV29-1,TGCAGCGTTGAAACCGGCAGGCCCTACTATGGCTACACCTTC,CSVETGRPYYGYTF
TRBD2,NA,TRBJ2-2,TRBV28,TGTGCCAGCAACTACCTATCTAGCACTAGCGGGCGACCGAACACCGGGGAGCTGTTTTTT,CASNYLSSTSGRPNTGELFF
NA,NA,TRBJ1-5,TRBV2,TGTGCCAGCAGTGGGGGAGGGAGCAATCAGCCCCAGCATTTT,CASSGGGSNQPQHF
NA,NA,TRBJ1-4,TRBV18,TGTGCCAGCTCACGTCGTACGGACGAAAAACTGTTTTTT,CASSRRTDEKLFF
TRBD2,NA,TRBJ2-2,TRBV6-5,TGTGCCAGCAGTTACAAGGGAGGGAGCACCGGGGAGCTGTTTTTT,CASSYKGGSTGELFF
NA,NA,TRBJ1-2,TRBV9,TGTGCCAGCAGCGTACGGGGCTACACCTTC,CASSVRGYTF
NA,once,TRBJ2-5,TRBV7-2,TGTGCCAGCAGCGCAGTGGTGTCGTATGAGACCCAGTACTTC,CASSAVVSYETQYF
NA,NA,TRBJ2-4,TRBV28,TGTGCCAGCAGTGGAAGCAATGGGGGTAACATTCAGTACTTC,CASSGSNGGNIQYF
NA,NA,TRBJ2-2,TRBV24-1,TGTGCCACCAGTGAGAGCAGTGGTCGAGGGGAGCTGTTTTTT,CATSESSGRGELFF
TRBD2,once,TRBJ2-2,TRBV19,TGTGCCAGTAAGGGACTAGCGGGGACCACCATAAACACCGGGGAGCTGTTTTTT,CASKGLAGTTINTGELFF
TRBD1,NA,TRBJ1-5,TRBV18,TGTGCCAGCTCGGGAGGACAGGGGGTTTGGCAGCCCCAGCATTTT,CASSGGQGVWQPQHF